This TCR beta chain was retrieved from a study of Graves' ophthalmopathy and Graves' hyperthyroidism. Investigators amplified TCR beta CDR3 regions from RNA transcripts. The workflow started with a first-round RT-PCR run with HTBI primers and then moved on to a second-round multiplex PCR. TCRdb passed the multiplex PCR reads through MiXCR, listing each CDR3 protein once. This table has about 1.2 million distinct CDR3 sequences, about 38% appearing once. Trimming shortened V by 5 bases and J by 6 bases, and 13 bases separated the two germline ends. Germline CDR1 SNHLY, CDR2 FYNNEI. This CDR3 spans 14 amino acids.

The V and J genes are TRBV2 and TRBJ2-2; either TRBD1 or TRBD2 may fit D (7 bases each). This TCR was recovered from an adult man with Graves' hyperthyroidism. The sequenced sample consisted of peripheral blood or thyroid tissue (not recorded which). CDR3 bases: TGTGCCAGCAGTCGACAGGGAGGGCCCGGGGAGCTGTTTTTT. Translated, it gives CASSRQGGPGELFF. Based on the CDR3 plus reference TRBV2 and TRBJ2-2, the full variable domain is EPEVTQTPSHQVTQMGQEVILRCVPISNHLYFYWYRQILGQKVEFLVSFYNNEISEKSEIFDDQFSVERPDGSNFTLKIRSTKLEDSAMYFCASSRQGGPGELFFGEGSRLTVL.